The sequence of this TCR beta chain was determined in a study of OX40 agonist ivuxolimab in advanced cancers. Germline V gene lookup returns CDR1 SGDLS and CDR2 YYNGEE. The length of the CDR3 is 15 residues. V was trimmed by 4 bases and J by 1 base, leaving 15 bases between them. Assay: immunoSEQ multiplex PCR; the TCRdb copy retains only in-frame clones and omits some. The table shows around 30,000 clones, with less than 85% occurring only once. The material sequenced was CD4+ or CD8+ T cells sorted from blood, taken in a trial of the OX40 agonist ivuxolimab. V and J are TRBV9 and TRBJ2-7, with a possible D match to TRBD2 (6 bases). This sequence originates from an adult with an advanced solid tumor such as melanoma, head and neck, liver or kidney cancer. In DNA form, the CDR3 reads TGTGCCAGCAGCCCGAGGGACTCCTCTTCCTACGAGCAGTACTTC. Amino acids: CASSPRDSSSYEQYF.